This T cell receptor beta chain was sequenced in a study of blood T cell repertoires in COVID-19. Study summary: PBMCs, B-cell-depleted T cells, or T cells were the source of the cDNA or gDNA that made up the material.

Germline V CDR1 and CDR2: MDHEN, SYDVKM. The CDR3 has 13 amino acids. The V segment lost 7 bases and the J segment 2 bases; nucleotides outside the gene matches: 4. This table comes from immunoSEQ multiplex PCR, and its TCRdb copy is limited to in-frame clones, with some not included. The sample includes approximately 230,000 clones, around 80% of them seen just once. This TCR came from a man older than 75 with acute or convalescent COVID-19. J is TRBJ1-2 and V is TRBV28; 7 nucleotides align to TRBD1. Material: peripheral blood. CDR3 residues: CASTSDRNYGYTF. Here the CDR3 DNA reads TGTGCCAGCACCTCGGACAGGAACTATGGCTACACCTTC.